This TCR beta chain derives from a study of blood T cell repertoires in COVID-19. About the study: Material from acute and convalescent COVID-19 was sourced from the United States, Italy and Spain. PBMCs, B-cell-depleted T cells, or T cells provided the cDNA or gDNA that made up the material.

The length of the CDR3 is 14 residues. The trim removed 3 bases at V and 5 bases at J, leaving 9 bases unmatched. Germline lookup yields CDR1 DFQATT and CDR2 SNEGSKA (reference sequence). As processed by the authors: Amplification of reference gene primers provided the estimated nucleated cell counts. Using immunoSEQ multiplex PCR, the repertoire was profiled, and TCRdb retains in-frame clones only, with some absent. V and J calls and clone size are those listed in that table; D and trimming were worked out from the DNA. The sample has about 190,000 clones; roughly four fifths are singletons. This clone was seen only once.

This chain connects TRBV20-1 to TRBJ2-5; 7 nucleotides agree with TRBD1. Sequencing input: peripheral blood. The origin of this receptor is a man younger than 45 with active or convalescent COVID-19. CDR3 in DNA: TGCAGTGCTAGTGCACAGGGGTTAGGGGAGACCCAGTACTTC. It specifies CSASAQGLGETQYF.